This T cell receptor beta chain was observed in a study of OX40 agonist ivuxolimab in advanced cancers. The study in broad terms: Ivuxolimab, which targeted the costimulatory receptor OX40 (CD134), was an agonistic, fully human IgG2 monoclonal antibody. Prior anti-PD-1, anti-PD-L1 or anti-CTLA-4 therapy was permitted, and checkpoint inhibitors had been received by roughly 42% of dose-escalation patients. Among the approximately 50 dose-escalation patients, approximately 20 had hepatocellular carcinoma, roughly 15 melanoma, 9 renal cell carcinoma and 9 head and neck cancer. Peripheral TCRbeta sequencing was intended to test whether TCR sequence diversity was altered and clonal T-cell expansion was caused by ivuxolimab. In the dose-escalation cohort, over 65% of patients were male, and the mean age was around 60 years, with a range of roughly 20 to 79. The monotherapy dose-escalation portion (N of about 50 patients) of the phase I ivuxolimab trial is reported in the paper. Intravenous ivuxolimab was administered to patients every 2 weeks at six dose levels: 0.01, 0.1, 0.3, 1.5, 3 and 10 mg/kg. Partial responses occurred in three dose-escalation patients: two with cutaneous melanoma and one with hepatocellular carcinoma. The paper as a whole reports these results and caveats: After ivuxolimab, CD8+ T cells had more expanded clones than CD4+ T cells on average. Low levels of normalized T-cell clonal expansion were also seen in some patients who did not respond. In the 0.1-3.0 mg/kg groups, partial responders were among the patients with the lowest normalized peripheral clonal expansion, particularly in CD8+ T cells. The antigen specificity of the peripheral T cells that underwent clonal expansion was not determined. At doses of 0.1 to 3.0 mg/kg, clonal expansion of both CD4+ and CD8+ blood T cells was observed from baseline to week 6.

V loses 6 bases of germline sequence and J loses 0 bases, and the interval between the two ends is 15 bases. CDR1 MNHNS and CDR2 SASEGT were looked up in the germline V gene. The CDR3 spans 16 residues, from the cysteine through the phenylalanine. This entry keeps only the CDR3 DNA: 48 bases, framed from base 1. Points on this clone: This clone's antigen is unknown. No much larger clone exists at a distance of one base, and base qualities are not known.

To sequence the TCRbeta CDR3 region, genomic DNA was isolated from the sorted cells. The immunoSEQ Assay was used to sequence the TCRbeta CDR3 regions. TCRdb mirrors the immuneACCESS table, restricted to in-frame sequences. Some clones are absent from its copies; in checked studies, under half trace to an unresolved V gene, and the reason for the others is unknown. In this sample the table shows 37,000 or so clones, 85% to 90% of which occur a single time. The ten largest account for 2% to 3% of the sample. The trial excluded patients who had a history of autoimmune disease or who were on systemic immunosuppression. Peripheral blood for TCR sequencing was collected from all dose cohorts at baseline, on cycle 4 day 1, and on cycle 7 day 1. The samples were drawn from a first-in-human, open-label, multicenter phase I dose-escalation trial of ivuxolimab. Adults with locally advanced or metastatic melanoma, renal cell, hepatocellular, or head and neck squamous cell carcinoma were enrolled in the trial. CD4+ and CD8+ T cells were sorted separately from peripheral blood before TCR sequencing.

The V gene is TRBV6-1 and the J gene is TRBJ1-5; TRBD1 is a possible D gene, resting on 5 matching bases. Source: CD4+ or CD8+ T cells sorted from blood, taken in a trial of the OX40 agonist ivuxolimab. This sequence originates from an adult with an advanced solid tumor such as melanoma, head and neck, liver or kidney cancer. The sequence in DNA is TGTGCCAGCAGGGAACAGGCCCTTTATAGCAATCAGCCCCAGCATTTT. Its protein product is CASREQALYSNQPQHF.